These 32 T cell receptor beta chains were sequenced from one sample in a study of cytomegalovirus exposure and HLA in healthy donors (dated by TCRdb to the late 2010s). Receptor amplification or capture employed the immunoSEQ multiplex PCR assay. For the multiplex PCR, a mixture combining 60 forward primers for TCR Vbeta segments and 13 reverse primers for TCR Jbeta segments was used. TCRdb provides this immuneACCESS table in a form limited to in-frame rearrangements. Some clones are lacking; in checked studies, under half of them reflect an unresolved V gene, and why the rest are absent is not known. The sample table holds roughly 60,000 clones. Jointly, the top ten make up 3.6% of the sample. Sequenced material: PBMCs. These receptors originate from a woman under 30 in good health and CMV-seronegative.

A word on this clone: The germline gene is not matched at one end of the junction; a read error may be the cause. This chain's CDR3 is CASSRDTFSDNEQFF. The CDR3 DNA sequence: TGTGCCAGCAGCCGCGACACATTCTCCGACAATGAGCAGTTCTTC. This chain uses TRBV4-2 with TRBJ2-1; D is unclear. The CDR3 covers 15 residues. CDR1 is LGHNA, CDR2 YNFKEQ, per germline.

The rearrangement uses TRBV19 and TRBJ2-1; TRBD2 matches 9 bases. Germline CDR1 reads LNHDA; CDR2 reads SQIVND (reference sequence). The V gene end was trimmed by 7 bases and the J gene end by 0 bases; junction bases not matched to a gene: 7. This CDR3 spans 16 amino acids. Here the CDR3 DNA reads TGTGCCAGTACCGTAAGCGGGAGGCTCTCCTACAATGAGCAGTTCTTC. Protein sequence: CASTVSGRLSYNEQFF.

J is TRBJ2-3 and V is TRBV29-1; TRBD2 aligns across 8 bases. With 1 base clipped from V and 0 bases from J, the junction kept 9 bases outside the gene matches. The CDR3 spans 17 residues. The germline gives CDR1 SQVTM, CDR2 ANQGSEA. Written as DNA, the CDR3 is TGCAGCGTTGAAGGGGGCTTTAGCGGGGCGAGCACAGATACGCAGTATTTT. Translating it yields CSVEGGFSGASTDTQYF.

J is TRBJ2-1 and V is TRBV12-5; no reliable D call. V lost 4 bases and J 12 bases, leaving 13 bases between the germline ends. CDR1 is LGHNT, CDR2 FRNRAP, per germline. This CDR3 comprises 12 residues. CDR3 amino acids: CASGSSWSGQFF. CDR3 DNA sequence: TGTGCTAGTGGTTCGAGCTGGTCCGGGCAGTTCTTC.

Here the CDR3 DNA reads TGTGCCAGCAGCCAATCAGCGGCCGGCGGGGCCTACGAGCAGTACTTC. This sequence encodes CASSQSAAGGAYEQYF. The rearrangement uses TRBV4-2 and TRBJ2-7, with a possible D match to TRBD2 (6 bases). The CDR3 is 16 amino acids. The germline V and J ends were trimmed by 2 bases and 2 bases, with 16 bases remaining between them. Per germline, CDR1 LGHNA and CDR2 YNFKEQ.

The chain couples TRBV6-5 to TRBJ2-7; no reliable D call. The V end was cut by 0 bases, the J end by 1 base, with 7 bases between. Germline V CDR1 and CDR2: MNHEY, SVGAGI. The length of the CDR3 is 14 residues. The chain's CDR3 is CASSYSLSSYEQYF. CDR3 nucleotides: TGTGCCAGCAGTTACTCGCTGAGTTCCTACGAGCAGTACTTC.

The V call is TRBV6-6, the J call TRBJ2-7, with D possibly TRBD2 on 5 matching bases. V gave up 2 bases and J gave up 3 bases, with 8 bases separating them. The germline gives CDR1 MNHNY, CDR2 SVGAGI (reference sequence). The CDR3 is 13 amino acids. This chain's CDR3 is CASSYERSYEQYF. As DNA, the CDR3 is TGTGCCAGCAGTTACGAGCGGAGCTACGAGCAGTACTTC.

V and J are TRBV29-1 and TRBJ2-5; the D gene is possibly TRBD1 (6 bases). Germline CDR1 is SQVTM and CDR2 is ANQGSEA. V gave up 6 bases and J gave up 4 bases, with 12 bases separating them. The CDR3 sequence is 12 residues long. The CDR3 spells CSVDQGRETQYF. DNA for the CDR3: TGCAGCGTGGACCAGGGGCGAGAGACCCAGTACTTC.

This chain uses TRBV19 with TRBJ2-7; 8 bases line up with TRBD1. Germline assignment: CDR1 LNHDA and CDR2 SQIVND (reference sequence). J lost 2 bases, V lost 3 bases, and 6 bases had no gene match. The CDR3 has 15 residues. For the CDR3, the DNA is TGTGCCAGTAGTATGGGGACAGGACAAGCCTACGAGCAGTACTTC. Its protein product is CASSMGTGQAYEQYF.

This chain links TRBV6-5 with TRBJ1-2, with 8 positions matching TRBD1. Germline V gene lookup returns CDR1 MNHEY and CDR2 SVGAGI. The length of the CDR3 is 13 residues. After removal of 6 bases from V and 4 bases from J, the junction contained 4 bases not matched to a gene. The CDR3 sequence is CASRATGAYGYTF. The CDR3 coding sequence is TGTGCCAGCAGAGCGACAGGGGCCTATGGCTACACCTTC.

J is TRBJ1-1 and V is TRBV6-5; 7 bases map to TRBD1. V trimming: 10 bases; J trimming: 7 bases; junction bases outside the gene matches: 15. The CDR3 loop spans 14 amino acids. Germline-derived CDR1 and CDR2 are MNHEY and SVGAGI. Here the CDR3 reads CATHPVDRAGEAFF. In DNA form, the CDR3 reads TGTGCCACGCACCCAGTAGACAGGGCAGGTGAAGCTTTCTTT.

The chain uses TRBV6-1 and TRBJ1-5, with TRBD1 identical over 8 bases. Germline V gives CDR1 MNHNS, CDR2 SASEGT. Trimming took 6 bases from V and 4 from J; bases not matched to a gene: 5. The CDR3 extends over 14 amino acids. CDR3 in amino acids: CASRGQAPNQPQHF. CDR3 DNA: TGTGCCAGCAGGGGACAGGCACCTAATCAGCCCCAGCATTTT.

J is TRBJ2-1 and V is TRBV30, with D perhaps matching TRBD1 (6 bases). The CDR3 runs to 14 residues. The germline CDR1 and CDR2 sequences are GTSNPN and SVGIG (reference sequence). Trimming removed 2 bases from V and 9 bases from J, with 17 bases in between. This CDR3 reads CAWSPIIRGGEQFF. CDR3 DNA sequence: TGTGCCTGGAGTCCAATTATCAGGGGCGGTGAGCAGTTCTTC.

The chain joins TRBV6-1 to TRBJ2-7, with TRBD2 identical over 8 bases. This CDR3 spans 14 amino acids. The germline V gene encodes CDR1 MNHNS and CDR2 SASEGT. J lost 7 bases, V lost 10 bases, and 15 bases had no gene match. The CDR3 coding sequence is TGTGCCACCACTTCTGGACTAGCAAGAGAGGAGCAGTACTTC. This encodes CATTSGLAREEQYF.

The chain couples TRBV5-6 to TRBJ1-2, with TRBD1 matching 7 bases. The germline V gene encodes CDR1 SGHDT and CDR2 YYEEEE. V was clipped by 4 bases and J by 0 bases; unmatched bases: 3. The CDR3 runs to 14 residues. The CDR3: CASSLDRTNYGYTF. The CDR3 coding sequence is TGTGCCAGCAGCCTGGACAGGACTAACTATGGCTACACCTTC.

The chain joins TRBV6-5 to TRBJ1-2, with D uncertain. V shed 5 bases and J shed 1 base, with 8 bases lying between them. Germline assignment: CDR1 MNHEY and CDR2 SVGAGI. The CDR3 extends over 13 amino acids. The CDR3 DNA sequence: TGTGCCAGCAGTCGGTCCAATAACTATGGCTACACCTTC. Translation: CASSRSNNYGYTF.

The V gene is TRBV12-5, the J gene TRBJ1-2; D remains unclear. The CDR3 loop spans 14 amino acids. V was cut by 5 bases and J by 4 bases, with 14 bases left in between. In germline, CDR1 is LGHNT, CDR2 FRNRAP. The DNA for the CDR3 is TGTGCTAGTGGTCTGGAAACGGTTTCCTATGGCTACACCTTC. Translating it yields CASGLETVSYGYTF.

The J gene is TRBJ2-7, the V gene TRBV27, with D possibly TRBD2 on 6 matching bases. The CDR3 length is 15 residues. Germline CDR1 and CDR2: MNHEY and SMNVEV (reference sequence). Deletions cut 6 bases from V and 2 bases from J, with 17 bases between. The CDR3 sequence is CASSQTRNGPYEQYF. DNA of the CDR3: TGTGCCAGCAGCCAGACTAGAAATGGGCCCTACGAGCAGTACTTC.

The chain employs TRBV30 and TRBJ2-1; 11 bases align to TRBD2. J gave up 8 bases and V 3 bases, and 9 bases lay outside the gene matches. CDR3 length: 15 residues. From germline, CDR1 is GTSNPN and CDR2 SVGIG (reference sequence). This CDR3 is CAWSRSGGAVDEQFF. Written as DNA, the CDR3 is TGTGCCTGGAGCCGTAGCGGGGGGGCCGTGGATGAGCAGTTCTTC.

The genes are TRBV9 and TRBJ2-2; 11 bases are shared with TRBD2. There are 15 residues in the CDR3. Trimming took 6 bases from V and 4 from J; bases not matched to a gene: 5. Germline CDR1 and CDR2: SGDLS and YYNGEE. CDR3 amino acids: CASTHLAGGTGELFF. The CDR3 coding sequence is TGTGCCAGCACCCACCTAGCGGGGGGCACCGGGGAGCTGTTTTTT.

This chain links TRBV5-1 with TRBJ1-5; possible D gene TRBD1, 5 bases. Trimming took 2 bases from V and 4 from J, leaving 7 bases between them. CDR3 length equals 13 residues. Germline V gene sequence: CDR1 SGHRS, CDR2 YFSETQ. CDR3 coding DNA: TGCGCCAGCAGCTTTGACAGTAATCAGCCCCAGCATTTT. Amino acids: CASSFDSNQPQHF.

The genes are TRBV5-4 and TRBJ2-7; a weak D match, TRBD1 (6 bases). Germline assignment: CDR1 SGHNT and CDR2 YYREEE (reference sequence). The CDR3 has 15 residues. The germline V and J ends were trimmed by 1 base and 7 bases, with 18 bases remaining between them. The CDR3: CASSLLDSRRGEQYF. Written as DNA, the CDR3 is TGTGCCAGCAGCTTGCTGGACAGCCGACGGGGAGAGCAGTACTTC.

The chain recombines TRBV4-1 with TRBJ1-1, with 7 bases fitting TRBD1. With 4 bases clipped from V and 5 bases from J, the junction kept 13 bases outside the gene matches. The CDR3 is 16 amino acids. Per germline, CDR1 MGHRA and CDR2 YSYEKL. Here the CDR3 reads CASSPGTEGVYTEAFF. The DNA of the CDR3 is TGCGCCAGCAGCCCCGGGACAGAGGGAGTGTATACTGAAGCTTTCTTT.

The rearrangement uses TRBV19 and TRBJ1-4, with D perhaps matching TRBD1 (6 bases). From germline, CDR1 is LNHDA and CDR2 SQIVND (reference sequence). The CDR3 covers 14 residues. The germline V and J ends were trimmed by 3 bases and 8 bases, with 13 bases remaining between them. The CDR3 is CASSIQQGSEKLFF. In nucleotides, the CDR3 is TGTGCCAGTAGTATCCAACAGGGAAGCGAAAAACTGTTTTTT.

This chain links TRBV5-6 with TRBJ1-5, with TRBD1 matching 11 bases. V shed 0 bases, J shed 3 bases, and the junction held 2 bases outside the gene matches. This CDR3 region has 16 residues. Per germline, CDR1 SGHDT and CDR2 YYEEEE. The CDR3 reads CASSLGDRGSNQPQHF. The CDR3 DNA reads as TGTGCCAGCAGCTTGGGGGACAGGGGGTCCAATCAGCCCCAGCATTTT.

The chain has TRBV5-4 and TRBJ1-1, with D uncertain. From germline, CDR1 is SGHNT and CDR2 YYREEE (reference sequence). The CDR3 sequence is 15 residues long. The V gene lost 0 bases and the J gene lost 5 bases, with 14 bases spanning the gap. This CDR3 reads CASSLVNGGETEAFF. The DNA for the CDR3 is TGTGCCAGCAGCTTGGTCAACGGAGGAGAGACTGAAGCTTTCTTT.

The rearrangement joins TRBV25-1 to TRBJ2-1, with 13 nucleotides matching TRBD2. The CDR3 has 17 amino acids. Germline V CDR1 and CDR2: MGHDK, SYGVNS. V lost 4 bases and J lost 5; bases outside the gene matches: 8. The CDR3 DNA reads as TGTGCCAGCAGTGCCCAGACTAGCGGGGGGATTAACAATGAGCAGTTCTTC. Amino acids: CASSAQTSGGINNEQFF.

CDR3 in amino acids: CAWSVSNTEAFF. CDR3 nucleotides: TGTGCCTGGAGTGTATCTAACACTGAAGCTTTCTTT. V usage is TRBV30 and J usage is TRBJ1-1; no clear D. The V gene's germline CDR1 is GTSNPN and CDR2 SVGIG (reference sequence). V lost 0 bases, J lost 2 bases, and 4 bases lay in between. This CDR3 region has 12 residues.

This chain connects TRBV15 to TRBJ1-4; 7 bases fit TRBD1. The CDR3 runs to 15 residues. The junction had 5 bases not matched to a gene; V was cut back by 7 bases and J by 0 bases. Germline V lookup: CDR1 LNHNV, CDR2 YYDKDF (reference sequence). This CDR3 reads CATTTGTATNEKLFF. As DNA, the CDR3 is TGTGCCACCACCACAGGGACAGCAACTAATGAAAAACTGTTTTTT.

J is TRBJ1-1 and V is TRBV20-1; D might be TRBD1 (5 bases). CDR3 length: 11 residues. V was shortened by 6 bases and J by 11 bases, with 16 bases between the two germline ends. Germline V CDR1 and CDR2: DFQATT, SNEGSKA (reference sequence). The CDR3 coding sequence is TGCAGTGCCCCGGGGGGATCGGAGGCTTTCTTT. It yields the protein CSAPGGSEAFF.

The chain has TRBV4-2 and TRBJ2-7; perhaps TRBD2 as D (6 bases). With 0 bases removed from V and 3 bases from J, the gap between germline ends came to 12 bases. The germline gives CDR1 LGHNA, CDR2 YNFKEQ. There are 15 residues in the CDR3. The CDR3 is CASSQDLAGSYEQYF. The DNA for the CDR3 is TGTGCCAGCAGCCAAGATTTGGCCGGGAGCTACGAGCAGTACTTC.

The chain uses TRBV9 and TRBJ1-2, with a possible D match to TRBD1 (6 bases). Germline values: CDR1 SGDLS, CDR2 YYNGEE. V was shortened by 4 bases and J by 7 bases, with 17 bases between the two germline ends. The CDR3 runs 14 residues. The CDR3 protein is CASSPGQSGLGYTF. The CDR3 coding sequence is TGTGCCAGCAGCCCAGGACAGTCAGGTCTTGGCTACACCTTC.